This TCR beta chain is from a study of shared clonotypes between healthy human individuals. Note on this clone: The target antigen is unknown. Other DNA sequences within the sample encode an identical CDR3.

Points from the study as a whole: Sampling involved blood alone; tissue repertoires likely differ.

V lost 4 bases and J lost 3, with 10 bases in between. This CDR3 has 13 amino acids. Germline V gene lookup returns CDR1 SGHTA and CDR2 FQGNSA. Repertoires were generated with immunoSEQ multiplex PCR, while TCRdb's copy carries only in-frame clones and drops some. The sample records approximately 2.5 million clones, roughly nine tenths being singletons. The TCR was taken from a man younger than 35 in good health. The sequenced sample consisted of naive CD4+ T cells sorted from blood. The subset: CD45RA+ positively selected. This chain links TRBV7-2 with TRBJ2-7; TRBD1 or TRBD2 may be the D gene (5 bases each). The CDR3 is CASSSRGYYEQYF. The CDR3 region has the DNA TGTGCCAGCAGCTCCCGGGGCTACTACGAGCAGTACTTC.